Here is one T cell receptor (beta chain) with its context. The sample is drawn from a study of blood T cell repertoires in COVID-19. Turning to the study itself: PBMCs, B-cell-depleted T cells, or T cells provided the cDNA or gDNA that made up the material.

Clones were read by immunoSEQ multiplex PCR, and TCRdb kept only the in-frame ones, dropping some. The sample carries 200,000 to 250,000 clones, roughly 90% recorded once. The CDR3 runs 18 residues. V was clipped by 0 bases and J by 0 bases, with 17 bases between them. Germline values: CDR1 SGHTA, CDR2 FQGNSA. The specimen was peripheral blood. The chain combines TRBV7-2 with TRBJ1-1; D is perhaps TRBD1 (5 bases). The receptor was derived from a man aged 60 to 69 who had recovered from COVID-19. CDR3 region: CASSLAFQGSAMNTEAFF. The CDR3 region has the DNA TGTGCCAGCAGCTTAGCTTTCCAGGGTTCGGCCATGAACACTGAAGCTTTCTTT.